Here is one T cell receptor (beta chain) with its context. The antigen remains undetermined. This sample was included in a study of blood T cells in healthy people across ages. Study observations and caveats: Whereas aged donors had fewer naive CD4+ cells, long-lived donors had more of them and higher diversity. Samples with more naive T cells showed higher observed beta diversity.

Through a sample-barcoded 5' primer and a J-beta primer mix, a second PCR was run for about 6 to 11 cycles. TCRdb re-derived calls from the 5' RACE reads in MiXCR, one entry per CDR3 protein. The table has roughly 700,000 distinct CDR3 sequences, more than 40% seen once. Germline CDR1 is DFQATT and CDR2 is SNEGSKA (reference sequence). Unmatched junction bases numbered 9, after V lost 5 bases and J lost 5 bases. CDR3 length: 14 residues. The clonotype originates from an older woman in good health. The chain uses TRBV20-1 and TRBJ1-1; 9 bases fit TRBD1. Sequencing input: blood. The CDR3 region is CSAGRTGDRTEAFF. The CDR3 nucleotides are TGCAGTGCTGGACGGACAGGGGATCGTACTGAAGCTTTCTTT.